This T cell receptor (beta chain) was sequenced during a study of blood T cell repertoires in COVID-19. Study as a whole: From T cells, B-cell-depleted T cells, or PBMCs came the material, which was cDNA or gDNA.

Assay: immunoSEQ multiplex PCR; the TCRdb copy retains only in-frame clones and omits some. This table holds 200,000 to 250,000 clones, about 87% found once. This clone occurred once. The CDR3 length is 17 residues. The V gene end was trimmed by 6 bases and the J gene end by 4 bases; junction bases not matched to a gene: 14. Germline V CDR1 and CDR2: SGHAT, FQNNGV. The sequenced sample consisted of PBMCs or T cells enriched from blood (not recorded which). V usage is TRBV11-2 and J usage is TRBJ2-1, with TRBD2 matching over 8 bases. This clonotype was obtained from a man in his forties or fifties who had been exposed to COVID-19. This chain's CDR3 is CASRRSTGSSGYNEQFF. The CDR3 bases are TGTGCCAGCAGGCGGTCCACGGGGTCTAGCGGGTACAATGAGCAGTTCTTC.